This is a list of T cell receptor beta chains from one sample in a study of cytomegalovirus exposure and HLA in healthy donors. Profiling relied on immunoSEQ multiplex PCR, and the TCRdb table lists in-frame clones only, not all of them. The sample carries approximately 85,000 clones, 75% to 90% recorded once. The sequencing sample was made of PBMCs. These receptors were collected from a man aged 50 to 60 in good health and CMV-seropositive. The CDR3 runs from the conserved cysteine through the conserved F or W. Each record gives: clone size, D gene, J gene, V gene, CDR3 DNA, CDR3 protein. A D gene is named only where the DNA matches it firmly. Size values are once, few and many counts, or a class for expanded clones, and some rows have none.

abundance: NA; d_gene: NA; j_gene: TRBJ1-4; v_gene: TRBV7-2; CDR3nt: TGTGCCAGCAGCTTGGGACACCACCCCGGAAAACTGTTTTTT; CDR3aa: CASSLGHHPGKLFF
abundance: NA; d_gene: TRBD1; j_gene: TRBJ2-2; v_gene: TRBV27; CDR3nt: TGTGCCAGCAGGGGGACAGGGTACGCCGGGGAGCTGTTTTTT; CDR3aa: CASRGTGYAGELFF
abundance: NA; d_gene: NA; j_gene: TRBJ2-3; v_gene: TRBV5-1; CDR3nt: TGCGCCAGTACGCAGACAGGCGACACAGATACGCAGTATTTT; CDR3aa: CASTQTGDTDTQYF
abundance: NA; d_gene: TRBD2; j_gene: TRBJ2-7; v_gene: TRBV6-5; CDR3nt: TGTGCCAGCAGTAACGGACTAGCGGGCTACGAGCAGTACTTC; CDR3aa: CASSNGLAGYEQYF
abundance: NA; d_gene: NA; j_gene: TRBJ2-3; v_gene: TRBV5-1; CDR3nt: TGCGCCAGCAGCTGGGGGATGGCGGGGCCAGATACGCAGTATTTT; CDR3aa: CASSWGMAGPDTQYF
abundance: few; d_gene: NA; j_gene: TRBJ1-2; v_gene: TRBV19; CDR3nt: TGTGCCAGCATCACCCCAGGGCTGGGTATAGGAGGCTACACCTTC; CDR3aa: CASITPGLGIGGYTF
abundance: NA; d_gene: NA; j_gene: TRBJ2-3; v_gene: TRBV5-6; CDR3nt: TGTGCCAGCAGCTTGGTCTATACAGATACGCAGTATTTT; CDR3aa: CASSLVYTDTQYF
abundance: NA; d_gene: TRBD1; j_gene: TRBJ1-1; v_gene: TRBV4-1; CDR3nt: TGCGCCAGCAGCCAAGAGGACAGGGAGAACACTGAAGCTTTCTTT; CDR3aa: CASSQEDRENTEAFF
abundance: NA; d_gene: TRBD2; j_gene: TRBJ2-3; v_gene: TRBV4-1; CDR3nt: TGCGCCAGCAGCCTTCCCGCGGGACTACCCTACGAAGATACGCAGTATTTT; CDR3aa: CASSLPAGLPYEDTQYF
abundance: NA; d_gene: NA; j_gene: TRBJ1-1; v_gene: TRBV6-1; CDR3nt: TGTGCCAGCAGTCTCGACAGAGAGAACACTGAAGCTTTCTTT; CDR3aa: CASSLDRENTEAFF
abundance: NA; d_gene: TRBD2; j_gene: TRBJ2-1; v_gene: TRBV5-4; CDR3nt: TGTGCCAGCAGCCCGAGAAGCGGGACCTCGGGTGAGCAGTTCTTC; CDR3aa: CASSPRSGTSGEQFF
abundance: NA; d_gene: NA; j_gene: TRBJ2-1; v_gene: TRBV14; CDR3nt: TGTGCCAGCAGCCCCTCGGACTGGCCTCTCAATGAGCAGTTCTTC; CDR3aa: CASSPSDWPLNEQFF
abundance: NA; d_gene: NA; j_gene: TRBJ2-6; v_gene: TRBV4-3; CDR3nt: TGCGCCAGCAGCCTCCTCCAGGCGGGCTCTGGGGCCAACGTCCTGACTTTC; CDR3aa: CASSLLQAGSGANVLTF
abundance: NA; d_gene: NA; j_gene: TRBJ1-1; v_gene: TRBV29-1; CDR3nt: TGCAGCGTTACCCCTCTCGGGTCCGGTACTGAAGCTTTCTTT; CDR3aa: CSVTPLGSGTEAFF
abundance: NA; d_gene: TRBD1; j_gene: TRBJ2-3; v_gene: TRBV5-1; CDR3nt: TGCGCCAGCAGCTTGCGGGGACAGGGACCAGATACGCAGTATTTT; CDR3aa: CASSLRGQGPDTQYF
abundance: NA; d_gene: NA; j_gene: TRBJ1-5; v_gene: TRBV4-1; CDR3nt: TGCGCCAGCAGCCAAGCCCTCTACCCTAGCAATCAGCCCCAGCATTTT; CDR3aa: CASSQALYPSNQPQHF
abundance: NA; d_gene: TRBD2; j_gene: TRBJ2-3; v_gene: TRBV10-2; CDR3nt: TGCGCCAGCAGTGAGGTGGCGGGAGGGCCCCCAGATACGCAGTATTTT; CDR3aa: CASSEVAGGPPDTQYF
abundance: few; d_gene: NA; j_gene: TRBJ2-7; v_gene: TRBV2; CDR3nt: TGTGCCAGCAGTCCCGGAGGCCGATACGAGCAGTACTTC; CDR3aa: CASSPGGRYEQYF
abundance: NA; d_gene: TRBD1; j_gene: TRBJ2-7; v_gene: TRBV29-1; CDR3nt: TGCAGCGTGGCCGGGACAGGGCTCTCCTACGAGCAGTACTTC; CDR3aa: CSVAGTGLSYEQYF
abundance: once; d_gene: NA; j_gene: TRBJ2-7; v_gene: TRBV6-1; CDR3nt: TGTGCCAGCTCTATTAGCTTCTACGAGCAGTACTTC; CDR3aa: CASSISFYEQYF
abundance: once; d_gene: TRBD1; j_gene: TRBJ2-3; v_gene: TRBV7-9; CDR3nt: TGTGCCAGCAGCCGACCAGGGACAGGGGGTTTGTATTTT; CDR3aa: CASSRPGTGGLYF
abundance: NA; d_gene: NA; j_gene: TRBJ2-7; v_gene: TRBV5-6; CDR3nt: TGTGCCAGCAGCTTGGTAGCTGTGGAGTACTTC; CDR3aa: CASSLVAVEYF
abundance: NA; d_gene: NA; j_gene: TRBJ1-1; v_gene: TRBV29-1; CDR3nt: TGCAGCGTTGTAGGGGCGATGAACACTGAAGCTTTCTTT; CDR3aa: CSVVGAMNTEAFF
abundance: few; d_gene: NA; j_gene: TRBJ2-1; v_gene: TRBV5-4; CDR3nt: TGTGCCAGCAGCTTGGGGTCATTTTGGGGAGACAATGAGCAGTTCTTC; CDR3aa: CASSLGSFWGDNEQFF
abundance: NA; d_gene: TRBD1; j_gene: TRBJ2-3; v_gene: TRBV28; CDR3nt: TGTGCCAGCAGTTCCCTTACTAGGGGGCAGAGCACAGATACGCAGTATTTT; CDR3aa: CASSSLTRGQSTDTQYF
abundance: NA; d_gene: TRBD1; j_gene: TRBJ2-3; v_gene: TRBV7-2; CDR3nt: TGTGCCAGCAGCCCGCCGGGACAGGGAGATACGCAGTATTTT; CDR3aa: CASSPPGQGDTQYF
abundance: NA; d_gene: NA; j_gene: TRBJ2-3; v_gene: TRBV7-9; CDR3nt: TGTGCCAGCAGCTTACGACAGATATTCACAGATACGCAGTATTTT; CDR3aa: CASSLRQIFTDTQYF
abundance: NA; d_gene: NA; j_gene: TRBJ2-3; v_gene: TRBV21-1; CDR3nt: TGTGCCAGCAGCGACCGGGACACGGAAGGTCTCATTAACACAGATACGCAGTATTTT; CDR3aa: CASSDRDTEGLINTDTQYF
abundance: NA; d_gene: TRBD1; j_gene: TRBJ2-5; v_gene: TRBV5-1; CDR3nt: TGCGCCAGCACCCGGGACAGGGGGCAAGAGACCCAGTACTTC; CDR3aa: CASTRDRGQETQYF
abundance: NA; d_gene: NA; j_gene: TRBJ1-3; v_gene: TRBV9; CDR3nt: TGTGCCAGCAGCGTAGGGGGGGGAGCGACTGGAAACACCATATATTTT; CDR3aa: CASSVGGGATGNTIYF
abundance: NA; d_gene: TRBD2; j_gene: TRBJ2-1; v_gene: TRBV27; CDR3nt: TGTGCCAGCAGTGCGGGACTAGCGGGATTCAATGAGCAGTTCTTC; CDR3aa: CASSAGLAGFNEQFF
abundance: NA; d_gene: TRBD2; j_gene: TRBJ2-5; v_gene: TRBV7-9; CDR3nt: TGTGCCAGCAGCTCCGGGGGGGCGCGTTGGGAGACCCAGTACTTC; CDR3aa: CASSSGGARWETQYF
abundance: NA; d_gene: NA; j_gene: TRBJ1-2; v_gene: TRBV7-9; CDR3nt: TGTTCCAGCAGCCGGAGTACAGGGTTACACTATGGCTACACCTTC; CDR3aa: CSSSRSTGLHYGYTF
abundance: NA; d_gene: TRBD1; j_gene: TRBJ1-1; v_gene: TRBV5-4; CDR3nt: TGTGCCAGCAGCCTAGACAGGGGACGAGCTTTCTTT; CDR3aa: CASSLDRGRAFF
abundance: once; d_gene: NA; j_gene: TRBJ2-1; v_gene: TRBV6-6; CDR3nt: TGTGCCAGCAGTCACGAGAGTAGCAATGAGCAGTTCTTC; CDR3aa: CASSHESSNEQFF
abundance: few; d_gene: NA; j_gene: TRBJ1-5; v_gene: TRBV6-5; CDR3nt: TGTGCCAGCGTTATCCAGGATAATCAGCCCCAGCATTTT; CDR3aa: CASVIQDNQPQHF
abundance: NA; d_gene: TRBD1; j_gene: TRBJ1-2; v_gene: TRBV18; CDR3nt: TGTGCCAGCTCACAGGGACAGGGCAATGGCTACACCTTC; CDR3aa: CASSQGQGNGYTF
abundance: NA; d_gene: NA; j_gene: TRBJ2-7; v_gene: TRBV30; CDR3nt: TGTGCCTGGTCCTATACCCCCTACGAGCAGTACTTC; CDR3aa: CAWSYTPYEQYF
abundance: once; d_gene: NA; j_gene: TRBJ2-7; v_gene: TRBV2; CDR3nt: TGTGCCAGCAGCTACGGACAGAAGGACTACGAGCAGTACTTC; CDR3aa: CASSYGQKDYEQYF
abundance: NA; d_gene: TRBD2; j_gene: TRBJ2-3; v_gene: TRBV11-3; CDR3nt: TGTGCCAGCAGCCGATCGGGAGCGGGGTACGATACGCAGTATTTT; CDR3aa: CASSRSGAGYDTQYF
abundance: NA; d_gene: NA; j_gene: TRBJ1-1; v_gene: TRBV19; CDR3nt: TGTGCCACCCGAAGGGGGTTGAACACTGAAGCTTTCTTT; CDR3aa: CATRRGLNTEAFF
abundance: once; d_gene: TRBD1; j_gene: TRBJ1-1; v_gene: TRBV5-1; CDR3nt: TGCGCCAGCAGCTTGGTTCCGGGGTCAGGGGGCAACACTGAAGCTTTCTTT; CDR3aa: CASSLVPGSGGNTEAFF
abundance: few; d_gene: NA; j_gene: TRBJ1-1; v_gene: TRBV27; CDR3nt: TGTGCCAGCAGTACGATCTACGACACTCGCACTGAAGCTTTCTTT; CDR3aa: CASSTIYDTRTEAFF